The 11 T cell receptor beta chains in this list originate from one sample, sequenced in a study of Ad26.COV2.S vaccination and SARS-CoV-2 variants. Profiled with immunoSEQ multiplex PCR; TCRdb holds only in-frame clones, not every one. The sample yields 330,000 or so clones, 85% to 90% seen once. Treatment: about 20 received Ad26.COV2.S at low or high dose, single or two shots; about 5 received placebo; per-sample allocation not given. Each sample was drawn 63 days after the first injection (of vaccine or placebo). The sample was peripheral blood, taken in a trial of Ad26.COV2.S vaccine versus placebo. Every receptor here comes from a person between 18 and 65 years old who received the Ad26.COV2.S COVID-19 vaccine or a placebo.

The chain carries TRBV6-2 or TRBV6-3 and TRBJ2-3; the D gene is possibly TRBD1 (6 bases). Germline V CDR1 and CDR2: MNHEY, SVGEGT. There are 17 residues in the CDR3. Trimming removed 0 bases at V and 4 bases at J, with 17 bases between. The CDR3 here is CASSYSIWGRGSDTQYF. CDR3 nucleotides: TGTGCCAGCAGTTACTCGATCTGGGGGCGAGGGTCAGATACGCAGTATTTT.

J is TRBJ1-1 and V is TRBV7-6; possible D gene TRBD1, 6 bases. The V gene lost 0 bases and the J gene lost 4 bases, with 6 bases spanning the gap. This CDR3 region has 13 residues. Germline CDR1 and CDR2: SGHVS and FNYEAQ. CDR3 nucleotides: TGTGCCAGCAGCTTAGCCAGGGGCACTGAAGCTTTCTTT. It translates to CASSLARGTEAFF.

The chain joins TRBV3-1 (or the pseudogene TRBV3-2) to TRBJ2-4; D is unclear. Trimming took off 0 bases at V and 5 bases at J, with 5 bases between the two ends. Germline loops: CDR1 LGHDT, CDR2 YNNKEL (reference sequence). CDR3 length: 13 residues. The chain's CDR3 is CASSQELQNIQYF. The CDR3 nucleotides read TGTGCCAGCAGCCAAGAACTACAAAACATTCAGTACTTC.

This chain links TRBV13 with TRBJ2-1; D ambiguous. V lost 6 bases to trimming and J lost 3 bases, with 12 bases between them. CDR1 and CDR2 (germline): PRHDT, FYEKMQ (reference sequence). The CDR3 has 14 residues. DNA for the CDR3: TGTGCCAGCAGATCGGCTATCGACTACAATGAGCAGTTCTTC. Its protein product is CASRSAIDYNEQFF.

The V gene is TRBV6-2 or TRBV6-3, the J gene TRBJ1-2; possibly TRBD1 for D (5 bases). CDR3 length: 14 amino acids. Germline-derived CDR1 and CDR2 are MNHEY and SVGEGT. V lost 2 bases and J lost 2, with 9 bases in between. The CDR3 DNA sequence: TGTGCCAGCAGTTACGGAGGGGCGAACTATGGCTACACCTTC. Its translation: CASSYGGANYGYTF.

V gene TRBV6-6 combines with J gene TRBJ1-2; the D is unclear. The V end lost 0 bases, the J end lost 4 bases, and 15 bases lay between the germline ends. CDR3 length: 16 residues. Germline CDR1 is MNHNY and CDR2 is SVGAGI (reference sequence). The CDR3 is CASSYSEQIQIYGYTF. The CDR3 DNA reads TGTGCCAGCAGTTACTCTGAACAGATTCAGATCTATGGCTACACCTTC.

CDR3 nucleotide sequence: TGTGCCAGTACCGCACCCAACAGGAACACTGAAGCTTTCTTT. Its protein product is CASTAPNRNTEAFF. This sequence joins TRBV19 and TRBJ1-1, with D uncertain. V was shortened by 7 bases and J by 1 base, with 13 bases between the two germline ends. This CDR3 comprises 14 residues. Germline values: CDR1 LNHDA, CDR2 SQIVND (reference sequence).

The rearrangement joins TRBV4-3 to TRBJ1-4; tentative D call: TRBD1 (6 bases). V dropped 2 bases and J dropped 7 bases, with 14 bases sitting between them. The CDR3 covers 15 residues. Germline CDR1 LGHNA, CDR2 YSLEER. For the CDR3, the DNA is TGCGCCAGCAGCCAACTGACGGGGGGGCTTGAAAAACTGTTTTTT. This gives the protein CASSQLTGGLEKLFF.

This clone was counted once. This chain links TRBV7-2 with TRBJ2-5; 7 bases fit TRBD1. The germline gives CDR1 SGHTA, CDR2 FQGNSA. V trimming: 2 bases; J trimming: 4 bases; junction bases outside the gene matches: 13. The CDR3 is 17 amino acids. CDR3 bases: TGTGCCAGCAGCTTATTCCCTTCGGGGAGACAGGGAGAGACCCAGTACTTC. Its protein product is CASSLFPSGRQGETQYF.

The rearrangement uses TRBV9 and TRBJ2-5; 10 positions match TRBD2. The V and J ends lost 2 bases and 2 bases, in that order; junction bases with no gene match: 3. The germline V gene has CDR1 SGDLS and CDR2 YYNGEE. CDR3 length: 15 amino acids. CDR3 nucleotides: TGTGCCAGCAGCGTCCTAGCGGGGGTTCAAGAGACCCAGTACTTC. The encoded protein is CASSVLAGVQETQYF.

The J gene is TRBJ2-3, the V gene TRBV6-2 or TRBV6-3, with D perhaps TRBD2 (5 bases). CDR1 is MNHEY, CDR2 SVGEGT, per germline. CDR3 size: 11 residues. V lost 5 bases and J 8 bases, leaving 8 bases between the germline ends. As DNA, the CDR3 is TGTGCCAGCAGTCCGGGGAGTACGCAGTATTTT. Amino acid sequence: CASSPGSTQYF.